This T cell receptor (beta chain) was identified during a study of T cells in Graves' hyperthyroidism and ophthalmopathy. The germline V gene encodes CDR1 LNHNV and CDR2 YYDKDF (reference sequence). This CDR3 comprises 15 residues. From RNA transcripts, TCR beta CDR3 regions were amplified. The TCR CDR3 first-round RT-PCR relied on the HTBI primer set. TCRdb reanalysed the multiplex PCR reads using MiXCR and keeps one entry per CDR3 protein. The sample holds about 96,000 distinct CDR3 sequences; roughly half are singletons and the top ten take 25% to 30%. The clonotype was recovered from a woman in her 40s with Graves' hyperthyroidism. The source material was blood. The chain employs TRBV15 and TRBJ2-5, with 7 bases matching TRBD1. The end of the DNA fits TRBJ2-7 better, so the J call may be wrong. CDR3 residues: CATSRDSGGRYEQYF. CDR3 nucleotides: TGTGCCACCAGCAGAGATTCAGGGGGAAGGTACGAGCAGTACTTC.